This TCR beta chain was obtained from a study of regulatory and conventional T cells in RAG deficiency. Findings and caveats of the study: Shannon entropy fell and Simpson indices rose in RAG-deficient patients. Patient subsets had shorter CDR3s; Omenn Treg-Tconv overlap exceeded 75%.

Sequencing used immunoSEQ multiplex PCR; TCRdb keeps in-frame clones, though not all of them. The sample has tens of thousands of clones, around 90% seen once. Genomic DNA came from blood regulatory T cells gated CD4+ CD25-high CD127-low. This clone occurred once. The antigen is not known. The ends lost 1 base at V and 1 base at J; junction bases unmatched: 1. This CDR3 spans 14 amino acids. Per germline, CDR1 KGHSH and CDR2 LQKENI. These same records also appear under a second study, on regulatory T cells. From that paper: Amplification used 52 TRBV primers and 13 TRBJ primers. Regulatory T cells showed the strongest V-J pair restriction and V/J gene skewing among patient repertoires.

This chain links TRBV18 with TRBJ2-7; 7 positions agree with TRBD1. This TCR came from a human donor in good health. The sequenced material came from Tregs sorted from blood. This chain's CDR3 is CASSPRTGSYEQYF. In nucleotides, the CDR3 is TGTGCCAGCTCACCACGGACAGGTTCCTACGAGCAGTACTTC. The full variable domain, its missing parts supplied by reference TRBV18 and TRBJ2-7, is NAGVMQNPRHLVRRRGQEARLRCSPMKGHSHVYWYRQLPEEGLKFMVYLQKENIIDESGMPKERFSAEFPKEGPSILRIQQVVRGDSAAYFCASSPRTGSYEQYFGPGTRLTVT.